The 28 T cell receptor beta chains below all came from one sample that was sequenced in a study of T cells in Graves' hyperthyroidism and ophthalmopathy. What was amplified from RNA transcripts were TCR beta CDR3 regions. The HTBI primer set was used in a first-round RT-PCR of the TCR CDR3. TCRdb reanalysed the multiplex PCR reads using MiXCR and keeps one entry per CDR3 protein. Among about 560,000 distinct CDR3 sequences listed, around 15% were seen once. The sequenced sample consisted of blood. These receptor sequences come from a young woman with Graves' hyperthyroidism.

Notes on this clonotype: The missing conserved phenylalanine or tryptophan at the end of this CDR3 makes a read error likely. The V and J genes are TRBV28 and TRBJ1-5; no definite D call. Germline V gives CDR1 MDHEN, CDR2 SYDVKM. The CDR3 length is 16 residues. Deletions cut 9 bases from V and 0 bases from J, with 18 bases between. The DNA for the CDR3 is TGTGCCAGTCGGAGGAGGGAGGGTCTTAGCAATCAGCCCCAGCATTCT. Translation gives CASRRREGLSNQPQHS.

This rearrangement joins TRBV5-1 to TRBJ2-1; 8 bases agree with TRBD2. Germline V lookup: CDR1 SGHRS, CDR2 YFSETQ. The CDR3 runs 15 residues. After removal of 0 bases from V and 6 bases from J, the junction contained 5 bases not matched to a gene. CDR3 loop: CASSLEAREVNEQFF. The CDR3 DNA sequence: TGCGCCAGCAGCTTGGAAGCGCGGGAGGTCAATGAGCAGTTCTTC.

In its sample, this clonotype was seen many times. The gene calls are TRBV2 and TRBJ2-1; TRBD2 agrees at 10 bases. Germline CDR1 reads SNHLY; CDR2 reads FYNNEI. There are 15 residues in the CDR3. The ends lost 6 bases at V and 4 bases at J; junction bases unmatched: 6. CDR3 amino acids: CASRPTSGDYNEQFF. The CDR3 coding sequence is TGTGCCAGCAGACCCACTAGCGGGGATTACAATGAGCAGTTCTTC.

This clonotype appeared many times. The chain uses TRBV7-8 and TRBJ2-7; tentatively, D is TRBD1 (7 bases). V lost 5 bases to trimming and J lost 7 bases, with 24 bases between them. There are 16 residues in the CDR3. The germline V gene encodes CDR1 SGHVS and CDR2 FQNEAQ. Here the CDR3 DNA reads TGTGCCAGCAGCAGGACTACAGGGGTCCCCCGTTGGGAGCAGTACTTC. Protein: CASSRTTGVPRWEQYF.

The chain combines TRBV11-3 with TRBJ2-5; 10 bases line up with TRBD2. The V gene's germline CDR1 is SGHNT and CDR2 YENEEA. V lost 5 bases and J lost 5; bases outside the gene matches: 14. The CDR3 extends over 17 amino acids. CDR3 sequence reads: CASSTGRAGGMWETQYF. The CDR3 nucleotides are TGTGCCAGCAGCACCGGACGAGCGGGGGGGATGTGGGAGACCCAGTACTTC.

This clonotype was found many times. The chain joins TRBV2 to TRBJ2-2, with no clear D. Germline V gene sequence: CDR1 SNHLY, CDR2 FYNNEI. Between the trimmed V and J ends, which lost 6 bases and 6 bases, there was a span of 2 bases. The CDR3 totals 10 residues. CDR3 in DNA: TGTGCCAGCAGGTCCGGGGAGCTGTTTTTT. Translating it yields CASRSGELFF.

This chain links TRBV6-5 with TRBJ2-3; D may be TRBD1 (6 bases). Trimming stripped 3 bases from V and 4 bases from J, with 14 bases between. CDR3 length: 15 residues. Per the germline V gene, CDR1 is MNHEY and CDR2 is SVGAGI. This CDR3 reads CASSYDGSGADTQYF. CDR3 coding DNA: TGTGCCAGCAGTTATGACGGATCAGGGGCAGATACGCAGTATTTT.

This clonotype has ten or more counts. This CDR3 is CASSFPMGAGYEQYF. The CDR3 region has the DNA TGTGCCAGCAGCTTCCCCATGGGGGCAGGTTACGAGCAGTACTTC. The chain uses TRBV7-2 and TRBJ2-7, with TRBD1 as a possible D gene (6 bases). The CDR3 contains 15 residues. CDR1 SGHTA and CDR2 FQGNSA come from the germline V gene. Trimming took 3 bases from V and 4 from J, leaving 16 bases between them.

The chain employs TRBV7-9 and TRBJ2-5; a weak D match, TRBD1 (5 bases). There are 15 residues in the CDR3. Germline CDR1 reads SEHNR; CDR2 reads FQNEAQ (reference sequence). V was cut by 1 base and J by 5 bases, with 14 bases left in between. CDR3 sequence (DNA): TGTGCCAGCAGCTTAGACCCAGGGCGAGTGGAGACCCAGTACTTC. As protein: CASSLDPGRVETQYF.

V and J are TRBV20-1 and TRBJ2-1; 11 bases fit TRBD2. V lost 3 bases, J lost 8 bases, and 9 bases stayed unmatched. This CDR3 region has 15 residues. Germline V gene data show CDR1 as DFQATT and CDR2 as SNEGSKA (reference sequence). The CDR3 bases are TGCAGTGCTAGGCGACTAGCGGGGAGAGCGGATGAGCAGTTCTTC. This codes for CSARRLAGRADEQFF.

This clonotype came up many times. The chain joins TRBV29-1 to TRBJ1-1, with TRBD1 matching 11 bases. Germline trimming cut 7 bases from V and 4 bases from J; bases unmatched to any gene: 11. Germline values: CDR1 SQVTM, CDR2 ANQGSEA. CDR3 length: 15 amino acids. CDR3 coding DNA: TGCAGCGGAGGGGACAGGGGGAGCTGGAGCACTGAAGCTTTCTTT. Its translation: CSGGDRGSWSTEAFF.

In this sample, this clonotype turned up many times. CDR3 sequence reads: CASSDMRTSGRSAYNEQFF. CDR3 nucleotides: TGTGCCAGCAGTGACATGAGGACTAGCGGGAGGAGCGCCTACAATGAGCAGTTCTTC. V is TRBV28 and J is TRBJ2-1, with 14 bases aligning to TRBD2. The CDR3 has 19 amino acids. Germline lookup yields CDR1 MDHEN and CDR2 SYDVKM. Trimming took 5 bases from V and 2 from J; bases not matched to a gene: 11.

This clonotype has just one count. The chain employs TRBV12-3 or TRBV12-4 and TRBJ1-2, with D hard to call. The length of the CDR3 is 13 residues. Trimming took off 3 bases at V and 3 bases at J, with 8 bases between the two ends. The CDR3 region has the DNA TGTGCCAGCAGTTTGGCGGCGGACTATGGCTACACCTTC. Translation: CASSLAADYGYTF.

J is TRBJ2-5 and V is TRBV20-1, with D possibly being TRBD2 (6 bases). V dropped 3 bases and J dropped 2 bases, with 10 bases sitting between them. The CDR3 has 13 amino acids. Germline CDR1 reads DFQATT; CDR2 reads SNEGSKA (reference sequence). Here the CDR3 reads CSARGGEQETQYF. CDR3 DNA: TGCAGTGCTAGGGGCGGGGAGCAAGAGACCCAGTACTTC.

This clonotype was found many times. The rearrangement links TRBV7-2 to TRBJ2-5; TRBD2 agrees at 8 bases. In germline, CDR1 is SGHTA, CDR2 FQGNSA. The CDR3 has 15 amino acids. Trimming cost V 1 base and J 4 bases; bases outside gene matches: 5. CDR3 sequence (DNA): TGTGCCAGCAGCTTAGTTTTTAGCGGGACAGAGACCCAGTACTTC. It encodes CASSLVFSGTETQYF.

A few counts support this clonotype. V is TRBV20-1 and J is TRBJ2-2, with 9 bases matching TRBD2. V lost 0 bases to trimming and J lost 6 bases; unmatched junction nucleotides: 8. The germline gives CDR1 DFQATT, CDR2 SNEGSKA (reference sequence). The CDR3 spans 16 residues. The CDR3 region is CSAREGAGGLAGELFF. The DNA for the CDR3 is TGCAGTGCTAGAGAGGGCGCGGGAGGGTTGGCCGGGGAGCTGTTTTTT.

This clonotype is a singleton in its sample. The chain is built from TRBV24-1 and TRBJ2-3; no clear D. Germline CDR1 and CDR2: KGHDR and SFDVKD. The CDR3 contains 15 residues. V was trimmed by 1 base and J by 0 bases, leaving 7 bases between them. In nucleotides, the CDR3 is TGTGCCACCAGTGATTTTGGGGATAGCACAGATACGCAGTATTTT. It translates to CATSDFGDSTDTQYF.

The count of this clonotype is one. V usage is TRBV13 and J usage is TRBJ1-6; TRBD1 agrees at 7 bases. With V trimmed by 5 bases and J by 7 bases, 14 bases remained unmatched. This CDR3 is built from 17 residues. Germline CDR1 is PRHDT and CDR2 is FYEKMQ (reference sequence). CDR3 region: CASSLRTRDRKNSPLHF. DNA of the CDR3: TGTGCCAGCAGCCTTCGGACCCGGGACAGAAAAAATTCACCCCTCCACTTT.

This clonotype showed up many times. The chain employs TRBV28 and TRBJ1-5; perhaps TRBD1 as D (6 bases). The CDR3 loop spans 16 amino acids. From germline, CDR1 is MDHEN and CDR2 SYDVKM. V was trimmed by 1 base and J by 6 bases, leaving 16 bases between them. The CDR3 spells CASSLFRDIVSQPQHF. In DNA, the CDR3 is TGTGCCAGCAGTTTATTCCGGGACATAGTCAGTCAGCCCCAGCATTTT.

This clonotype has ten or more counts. The CDR3 is CASSLAPRGPSYNEQFF. CDR3 bases: TGTGCCAGCAGCTTAGCGCCTCGGGGGCCGTCCTACAATGAGCAGTTCTTC. V is TRBV7-6 and J is TRBJ2-1; D may be TRBD1 or TRBD2 (6 bases each). CDR1 and CDR2 from the germline V gene are SGHVS and FNYEAQ. Trimming removed 0 bases at V and 1 base at J, with 13 bases between. CDR3 length: 17 residues.

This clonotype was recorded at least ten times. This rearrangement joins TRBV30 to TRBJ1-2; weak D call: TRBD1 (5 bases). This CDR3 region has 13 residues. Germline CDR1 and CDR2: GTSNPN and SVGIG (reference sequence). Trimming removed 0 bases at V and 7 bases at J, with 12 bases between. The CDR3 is CAWSVGGAGGYTF. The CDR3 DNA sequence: TGTGCCTGGAGTGTTGGGGGTGCGGGTGGCTACACCTTC.

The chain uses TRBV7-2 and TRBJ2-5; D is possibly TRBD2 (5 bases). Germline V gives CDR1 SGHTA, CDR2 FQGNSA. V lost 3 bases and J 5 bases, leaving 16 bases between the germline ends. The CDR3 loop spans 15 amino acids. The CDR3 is CASSFFYATGETQYF. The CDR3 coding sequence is TGTGCCAGCAGCTTCTTCTATGCCACGGGGGAGACCCAGTACTTC.

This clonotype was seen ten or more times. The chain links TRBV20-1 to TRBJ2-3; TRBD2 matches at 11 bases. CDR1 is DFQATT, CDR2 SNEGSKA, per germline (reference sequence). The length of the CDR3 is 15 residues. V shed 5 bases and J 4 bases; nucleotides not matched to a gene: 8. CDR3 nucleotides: TGCAGTGCTCCACCGGGACTAGCGGACTCAGATACGCAGTATTTT. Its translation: CSAPPGLADSDTQYF.

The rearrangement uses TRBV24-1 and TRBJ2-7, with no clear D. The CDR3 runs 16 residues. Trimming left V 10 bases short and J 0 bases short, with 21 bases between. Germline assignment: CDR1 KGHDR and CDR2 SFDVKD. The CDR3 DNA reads TGTGCCACGAATCCAATGACGACCCCGAGCTCCTACGAGCAGTACTTC. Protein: CATNPMTTPSSYEQYF.

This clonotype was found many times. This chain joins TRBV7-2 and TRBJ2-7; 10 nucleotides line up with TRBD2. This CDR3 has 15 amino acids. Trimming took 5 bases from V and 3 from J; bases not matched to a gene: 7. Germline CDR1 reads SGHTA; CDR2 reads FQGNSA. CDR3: CASSTKAGGLYEQYF. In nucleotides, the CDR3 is TGTGCCAGCAGCACCAAAGCGGGGGGGCTCTACGAGCAGTACTTC.

The CDR3 protein is CASSGGVSLGTEAFF. The CDR3 region has the DNA TGTGCCAGCAGTGGGGGGGTATCTCTGGGCACTGAAGCTTTCTTT. The chain recombines TRBV28 with TRBJ1-1; D might be TRBD1 (5 bases). This CDR3 is 15 amino acids long. The germline gives CDR1 MDHEN, CDR2 SYDVKM. The V end lost 5 bases, the J end lost 4 bases, and 17 bases lay between the germline ends.

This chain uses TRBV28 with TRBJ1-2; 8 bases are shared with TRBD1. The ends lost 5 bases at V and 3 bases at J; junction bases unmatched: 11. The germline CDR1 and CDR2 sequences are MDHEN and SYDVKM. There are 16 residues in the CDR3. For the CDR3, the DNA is TGTGCCAGCAGTACGCCCCGCAGGGGGCTTTACTATGGCTACACCTTC. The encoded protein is CASSTPRRGLYYGYTF.

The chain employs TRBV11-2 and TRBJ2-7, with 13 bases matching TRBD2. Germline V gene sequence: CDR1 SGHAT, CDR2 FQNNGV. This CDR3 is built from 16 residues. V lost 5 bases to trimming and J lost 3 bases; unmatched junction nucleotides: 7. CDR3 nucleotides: TGTGCCAGCAGCCGCCCGGGACTAGCGGGGAACTACGAGCAGTACTTC. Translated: CASSRPGLAGNYEQYF.